The T cell receptor (beta chain) described here comes from a study of spatial heterogeneity in lung cancer. Points from the study as a whole: The study found that expanded intratumoral alpha and beta TCR counts tracked tumor mutation counts.

TCRdb reprocessed the 5' RACE reads with MiXCR, giving one entry per CDR3 protein. The sample contains 1,700 or so distinct CDR3 sequences, 20% to 25% of which appear only once. Indicated time point: sample taken at primary tumor resection. CDR1 and CDR2 from the germline V gene are MNHEY and SMNVEV (reference sequence). V gave up 7 bases and J gave up 0 bases, with 19 bases separating them. This CDR3 region has 18 residues. In this sample, this clonotype turned up a few times. What it binds is unknown. V and J are TRBV27 and TRBJ2-6; D assignment may be TRBD1 or TRBD2 (5 bases each). The TCR originated in a male donor with early-stage non-small cell lung cancer. The sample was lung tumor tissue, taken at surgery. The CDR3: CASTRRGRIISGANVLTF. The DNA of the CDR3 is TGTGCCAGCACCCGCCGGGGCAGGATAATCTCTGGGGCCAACGTCCTGACTTTC.